This TCR beta chain comes out of a study of T cell responses to AZD1222 COVID-19 vaccine. Method: immunoSEQ multiplex PCR; TCRdb's copy keeps in-frame clones and lacks some. The sample lists 120,000 to 150,000 clones, about 92% occurring once. Germline V CDR1 and CDR2: LGHNT, FRNRAP. V gave up 4 bases and J gave up 0 bases, with 9 bases separating them. This CDR3 is 15 amino acids long. Study conclusions and caveats: Repertoires in all cases were sampled only once the peak T cell response had passed. Along spike, vaccine-associated CD4 TCRs were found throughout, with dominance at 160-218 and 743-854.

As to this clone: What it recognizes is unknown.

The chain employs TRBV12-5 and TRBJ1-4; perhaps TRBD1 as D (5 bases). This TCR came from an adult in good health. The sample was peripheral blood, taken on day 0 of AZD1222 vaccination. This CDR3 is CASGSQTATNEKLFF. The CDR3 DNA follows: TGTGCTAGTGGTTCACAGACAGCAACTAATGAAAAACTGTTTTTT.